This TCR beta chain is drawn from a study of cytomegalovirus exposure and HLA in healthy donors. V gave up 7 bases and J gave up 7 bases, with 8 bases separating them. Germline CDR1 SNHLY, CDR2 FYNNEI. This CDR3 region has 11 residues. Turning to this clone: Antigen unknown.

Overall study results and limits: Being indistinguishable, some V segments were excluded, TRBV6-2 and TRBV6-3 among them.

The study ran its PCR with 60 Vbeta and 13 Jbeta primers. Clones were read by immunoSEQ multiplex PCR, and TCRdb kept only the in-frame ones, dropping some. This table has 95,000 to 150,000 clones, about two thirds appearing once. Material for sequencing was PBMCs. The sequence was obtained from a young man in good health and CMV-seronegative. This rearrangement joins TRBV2 to TRBJ2-1; unclear D gene. The CDR3 nucleotides are TGTGCCAGCAATGCACTTAATGAGCAGTTCTTC. This encodes CASNALNEQFF.